The 9 T cell receptor beta chains given below trace back to one sample, sequenced in a study of cytomegalovirus exposure and HLA in healthy donors. The PCR ran on 60 Vbeta and 13 Jbeta primers. Using immunoSEQ multiplex PCR, the repertoire was profiled, and TCRdb retains in-frame clones only, with some absent. The repertoire consists of 150,000 to 200,000 clones, with approximately 79% occurring once and the leading ten covering approximately 0.7%. The sample taken for sequencing was PBMCs. The source of these receptors is a middle-aged woman in good health and CMV-seronegative.

The V call is TRBV25-1, the J call TRBJ2-1; D possibly corresponds to TRBD1 (5 bases). The CDR3 length is 14 residues. Between the trimmed V and J ends, which lost 4 bases and 8 bases, there was a span of 15 bases. Germline CDR1 MGHDK, CDR2 SYGVNS. The CDR3 is CASSGASGFDEQFF. The CDR3 region has the DNA TGTGCCAGCAGTGGGGCCTCAGGGTTCGATGAGCAGTTCTTC.

Comments on this clone: Other DNA variants within this sample encode the same CDR3. The V and J genes are TRBV2 and TRBJ2-2; perhaps TRBD1 as D (6 bases). V was clipped by 3 bases and J by 4 bases, with 12 bases between them. The CDR3 sequence is 15 residues long. CDR1 is SNHLY, CDR2 FYNNEI, per germline. The CDR3 region has the DNA TGTGCCAGCAGTGATCAGGGGTCGGGCACCGGGGAGCTGTTTTTT. Encoded protein: CASSDQGSGTGELFF.

The gene calls are TRBV15 and TRBJ2-5, with 8 bases lining up with TRBD1. This CDR3 comprises 16 residues. Germline loops: CDR1 LNHNV, CDR2 YYDKDF (reference sequence). Unmatched junction bases numbered 7, after V lost 3 bases and J lost 1 base. The CDR3 DNA reads as TGTGCCACCAGCAGGTCCGGGACAGGCTCCCAAGAGACCCAGTACTTC. As protein: CATSRSGTGSQETQYF. Variable domain in full (rest from reference TRBV15 and TRBJ2-5): DAMVIQNPRYQVTQFGKPVTLSCSQTLNHNVMYWYQQKSSQAPKLLFHYYDKDFNNEADTPDNFQSRRPNTSFCFLDIRSPGLGDTAMYLCATSRSGTGSQETQYFGPGTRLLVL.

V is TRBV12-5 and J is TRBJ1-5; 8 bases agree with TRBD1. V shed 4 bases and J 6 bases; nucleotides not matched to a gene: 8. Germline V gene lookup returns CDR1 LGHNT and CDR2 FRNRAP. The CDR3 is 15 amino acids. This chain's CDR3 is CASGSRTGRIQPQHF. CDR3 bases: TGTGCTAGTGGTTCACGGACAGGGAGGATTCAGCCCCAGCATTTT.

This clone was observed a handful of times. The genes are TRBV5-1 and TRBJ1-3; D call uncertain. V was cut by 0 bases and J by 8 bases, with 12 bases left in between. Germline assignment: CDR1 SGHRS and CDR2 YFSETQ. The CDR3 totals 14 residues. CDR3 bases: TGCGCCAGCAGCTTGGCGGGAATGGGAGACACCATATATTTT. Amino acids: CASSLAGMGDTIYF. Variable domain in full (rest from reference TRBV5-1 and TRBJ1-3): KAGVTQTPRYLIKTRGQQVTLSCSPISGHRSVSWYQQTPGQGLQFLFEYFSETQRNKGNFPGRFSGRQFSNSRSEMNVSTLELGDSALYLCASSLAGMGDTIYFGEGSWLTVV.

V usage is TRBV10-2 and J usage is TRBJ2-3; 7 bases are a match to TRBD2. This CDR3 is built from 13 residues. Germline V gene sequence: CDR1 WSHSY, CDR2 SAAADI. V lost 11 bases to trimming and J lost 6 bases; unmatched junction nucleotides: 11. The CDR3 DNA reads as TGCGCCTTACTAGCGCCACGATCCGATACGCAGTATTTT. Amino acids: CALLAPRSDTQYF.

The chain employs TRBV5-1 and TRBJ1-2; 9 bases match TRBD1. Germline V gene lookup returns CDR1 SGHRS and CDR2 YFSETQ. CDR3 length: 16 amino acids. With V trimmed by 4 bases and J by 6 bases, 13 bases remained unmatched. The CDR3 reads CASSIVPGQGENGYTF. Here the CDR3 DNA reads TGCGCCAGCAGCATAGTACCGGGACAGGGTGAAAATGGCTACACCTTC.

CDR3 sequence: CASSWENHAQGELFF. The CDR3 DNA reads as TGTGCCAGCAGCTGGGAGAATCATGCCCAGGGGGAACTGTTTTTT. V is TRBV11-2 and J is TRBJ1-4, with TRBD1 identical over 7 bases. V lost 4 bases to trimming and J lost 12 bases; unmatched junction nucleotides: 14. Germline loops: CDR1 SGHAT, CDR2 FQNNGV. CDR3 length: 15 residues.

The V gene is TRBV6-1, the J gene TRBJ2-3; 10 bases match TRBD1. V was pared by 4 bases and J by 1 base, with 8 bases of the junction left unmatched. This CDR3 region has 17 residues. The germline V gene has CDR1 MNHNS and CDR2 SASEGT. CDR3 region: CASSATSGTGGTDTQYF. CDR3 bases: TGTGCCAGCAGTGCAACGTCCGGGACAGGGGGCACAGATACGCAGTATTTT.